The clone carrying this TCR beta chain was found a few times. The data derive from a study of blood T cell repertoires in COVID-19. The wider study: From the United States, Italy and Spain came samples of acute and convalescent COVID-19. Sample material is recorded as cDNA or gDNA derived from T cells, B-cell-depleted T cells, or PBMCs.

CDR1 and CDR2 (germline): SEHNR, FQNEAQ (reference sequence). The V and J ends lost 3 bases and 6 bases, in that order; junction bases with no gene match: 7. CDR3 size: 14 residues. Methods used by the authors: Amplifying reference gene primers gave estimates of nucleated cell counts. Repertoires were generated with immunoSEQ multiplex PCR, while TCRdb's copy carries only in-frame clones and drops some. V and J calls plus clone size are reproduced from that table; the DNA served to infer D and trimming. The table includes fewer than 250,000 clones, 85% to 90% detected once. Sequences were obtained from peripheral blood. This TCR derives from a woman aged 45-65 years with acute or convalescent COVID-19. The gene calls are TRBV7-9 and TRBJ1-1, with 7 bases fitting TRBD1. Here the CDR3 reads CASSFHNRGSEAFF. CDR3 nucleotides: TGTGCCAGCAGCTTCCATAACAGGGGATCTGAAGCTTTCTTT.